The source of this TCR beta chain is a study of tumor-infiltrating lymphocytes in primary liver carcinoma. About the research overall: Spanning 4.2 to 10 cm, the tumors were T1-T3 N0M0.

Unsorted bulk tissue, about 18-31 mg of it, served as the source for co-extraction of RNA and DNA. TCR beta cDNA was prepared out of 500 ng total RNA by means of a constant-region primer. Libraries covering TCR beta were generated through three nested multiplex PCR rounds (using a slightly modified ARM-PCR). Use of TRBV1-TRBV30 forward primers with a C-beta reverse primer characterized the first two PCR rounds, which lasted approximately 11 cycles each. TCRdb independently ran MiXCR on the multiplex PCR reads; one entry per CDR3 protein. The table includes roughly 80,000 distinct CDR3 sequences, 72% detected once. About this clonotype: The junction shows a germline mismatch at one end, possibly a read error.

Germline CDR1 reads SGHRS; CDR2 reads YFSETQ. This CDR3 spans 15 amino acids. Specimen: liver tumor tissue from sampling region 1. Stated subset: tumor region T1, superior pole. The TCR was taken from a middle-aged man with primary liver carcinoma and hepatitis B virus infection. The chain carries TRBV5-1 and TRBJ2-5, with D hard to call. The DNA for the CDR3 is TGCGCCAACAGCTTGGGTGGCGGAGATCAAGAGACCCAGTATTTC. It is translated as CANSLGGGDQETQYF.